This T cell receptor (beta chain) was profiled in a study of T cells expressing NK-cell markers (dated by TCRdb to the early 2020s). Background for the entire study: About 8 donors provided sorted CD3+CD56+NKG2C+, CD3+CD56+NKG2C- and CD3+CD56-NKG2C+ T-cell subsets, whose TCR beta-chain repertoires were profiled. The libraries were sequenced on Illumina HiSeq 2000/2500, MiSeq or NextSeq, producing 2 x 150 bp reads. Seven of the eight sequenced donors were HCMV-seropositive and one was HCMV-seronegative. The eight sequenced donors were randomly selected healthy volunteers, three men and five women. The full study reports these points: Those dominant clonotypes were again the most abundant among CD3+CD56-NKG2C+ cells in a few donors, at about 28.3-60.1%. In several donors, the dominant CD3+CD56+NKG2C+ clonotypes were found to rank among the top 10 CD8+ clonotypes and to make up about 1.0-7.0% of CD8+ T cells. Whether the expanded NKG2C-expressing T cell clones were specific for HCMV antigens was left unclear.

The listed sequencing device is Illumina HiSeq 2000. The TCR beta cDNA libraries were made using 5'RACE template switching, a step that added both a universal primer site and unique molecular identifiers. Priming for cDNA synthesis came from the TCR beta constant segment, and two successive PCR amplification steps followed. The authors' analysis ran thus. MIGEC was used to demultiplex reads and group the reads by UMI, and MiTCR was used to assemble and quantify clonotypes. To exclude erroneous sequences, any TCR cDNA sequence not supported by at least two reads was discarded. Downstream repertoire analysis used the tcR package, and clonotypes were matched across fractions by CDR3 nucleotide sequence plus V segment. VDJmatch was used to annotate antigen specificity against VDJdb, with one amino acid substitution in CDR3 allowed. Reads reprocessed by TCRdb are summarized as one entry per CDR3 protein sequence, and DNA is absent. These V and J calls originate from TCRdb's pipeline instead of the authors' own analysis. The record for this sample contains about 460,000 distinct CDR3 sequences. 1.4% of the sample comes from the top ten.

The cysteine opens and the phenylalanine closes a CDR3 of 15 amino acids. DNA is not recorded here. From a lookup of the germline V gene, CDR1 and CDR2 are SQVTM and ANQGSEA. Remarks on this clonotype: No cognate antigen has been identified for it.

To determine HCMV serostatus, a commercial ELISA kit was used to detect HCMV-specific IgG in serum. Ficoll density gradient centrifugation was used to isolate peripheral blood mononuclear cells from blood. The receptor chain draws on TRBV29-1 and TRBJ2-3; the D gene TCRdb calls, TRBD2, cannot be checked with no DNA. Sequencing was done on a sample of blood T cells: a sorted CD56 or NKG2C T cell subset, CD4+ or CD8+ T cells, or bulk PBMC T cells (not recorded which). The TCR was taken from a woman between 45 and 60 years old in good health. Donor details come from another sample of the same person, matched by shared clones. CDR3 reads: CSVAYGLAGADTQYF.